The TCR beta chain described here comes from a study of blood T cell repertoires in COVID-19. Produced via immunoSEQ multiplex PCR; TCRdb's table is partial and in-frame only. The sample yields approximately 200,000 clones, 80% to 90% seen once. The CDR3 spans 13 residues. V was cut by 0 bases and J by 2 bases, with 4 bases left in between. Per germline, CDR1 SGHTA and CDR2 FQGNSA. The chain carries TRBV7-2 and TRBJ2-5; D is undetermined. The sequencing input was peripheral blood. The TCR originated in a man aged 35 to 55 with acute or convalescent COVID-19. DNA for the CDR3: TGTGCCAGCAGCTTAGCACTACAAGAGACCCAGTACTTC. Amino acids: CASSLALQETQYF.